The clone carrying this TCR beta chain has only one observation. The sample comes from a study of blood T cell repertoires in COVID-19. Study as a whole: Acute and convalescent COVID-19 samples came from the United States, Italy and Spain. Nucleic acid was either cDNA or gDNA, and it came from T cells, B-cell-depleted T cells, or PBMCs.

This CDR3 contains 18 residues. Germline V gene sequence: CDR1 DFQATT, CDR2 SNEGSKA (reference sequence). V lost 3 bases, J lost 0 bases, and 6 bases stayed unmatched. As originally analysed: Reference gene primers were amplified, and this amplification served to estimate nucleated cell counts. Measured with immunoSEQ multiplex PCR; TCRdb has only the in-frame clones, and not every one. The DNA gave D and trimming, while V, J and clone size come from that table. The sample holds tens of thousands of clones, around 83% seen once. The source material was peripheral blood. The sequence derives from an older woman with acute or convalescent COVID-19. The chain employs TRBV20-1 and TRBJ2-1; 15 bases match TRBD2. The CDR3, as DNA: TGCAGTGCTAGTGCTCCGGGACTAGCGGGAGGCTCCTACAATGAGCAGTTCTTC. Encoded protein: CSASAPGLAGGSYNEQFF.